This T cell receptor beta chain was profiled in a study of blood T cell repertoires in COVID-19. Looking at the study overall: Donors in the United States, Italy and Spain gave samples during acute or convalescent COVID-19. Sample material is recorded as cDNA or gDNA derived from T cells, B-cell-depleted T cells, or PBMCs.

The CDR3 has 13 amino acids. Germline V lookup: CDR1 SNHLY, CDR2 FYNNEI. With V trimmed by 5 bases and J by 14 bases, 12 bases remained unmatched. Methods used by the authors: Nucleated cell number was recorded as an estimate derived from reference gene primer amplification. TCRdb's copy holds only in-frame clones and misses some; the assay was immunoSEQ multiplex PCR. V, J and clone size are taken as reported in that table, and D and trimming were inferred from the DNA itself. The sample lists about 180,000 clones, approximately 85% occurring once. Seattle cases were enrolled at active infection and followed longitudinally.

The chain combines TRBV2 with TRBJ2-4; 7 nucleotides align to TRBD1. Sample: peripheral blood. This clonotype was sampled from a woman aged 55-69 years with COVID-19, enrolled during active disease. CDR3 protein: CASSLGSRGQKYF. For the CDR3, the DNA is TGTGCCAGCAGTTTGGGGTCCAGGGGACAGAAGTACTTC.